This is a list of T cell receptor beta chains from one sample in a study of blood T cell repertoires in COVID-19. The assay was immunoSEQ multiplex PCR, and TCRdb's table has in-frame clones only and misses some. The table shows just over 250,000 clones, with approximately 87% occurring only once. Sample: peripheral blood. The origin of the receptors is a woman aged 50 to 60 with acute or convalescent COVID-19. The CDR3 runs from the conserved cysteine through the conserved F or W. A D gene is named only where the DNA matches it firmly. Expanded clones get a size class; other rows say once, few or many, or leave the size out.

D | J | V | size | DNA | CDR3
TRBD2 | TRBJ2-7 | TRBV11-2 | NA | TGTGCCAGCAGCGTGGGACTAGCGGGAATCGAGCAGTACTTC | CASSVGLAGIEQYF
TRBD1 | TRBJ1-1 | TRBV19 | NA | TGTGCCACCAAACAGGGGCCTTTTGAAGCTTTCTTT | CATKQGPFEAFF
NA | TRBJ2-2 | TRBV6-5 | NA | TGTGCCAGCAGGCGTAGCGGCACCGGGGAGCTGTTTTTT | CASRRSGTGELFF
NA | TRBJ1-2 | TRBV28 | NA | TGTGCCAGCAGCTCCTGGGATGGACAGTTTAACTATGGCTACACCTTC | CASSSWDGQFNYGYTF
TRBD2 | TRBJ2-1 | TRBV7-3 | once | TGTGCCAGCAGCTTAAGGGCGGGAGGGCCGAACAATGAGCAGTTCTTC | CASSLRAGGPNNEQFF
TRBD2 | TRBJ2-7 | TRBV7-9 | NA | TGTGCCAGCAGCTTAATGGCTAGCGGGTCCTACGAGCAGTACTTC | CASSLMASGSYEQYF
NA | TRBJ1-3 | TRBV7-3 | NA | TGTGCCAGCTCTGATTCTGGAGGCACCATATATTTT | CASSDSGGTIYF
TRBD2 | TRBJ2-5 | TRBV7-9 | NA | TGTGCCAGCAGCTACTTAGCGGGAGGGATGGAGACCCAGTACTTC | CASSYLAGGMETQYF
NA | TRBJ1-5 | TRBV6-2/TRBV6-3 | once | TGTGCCAGCAGTAGGGAGAATCAGCCCCAGCATTTT | CASSRENQPQHF
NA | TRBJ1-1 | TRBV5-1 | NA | TGCGCCAGCAGCTTGGGGCAGGCGTCCACTGAAGCTTTCTTT | CASSLGQASTEAFF
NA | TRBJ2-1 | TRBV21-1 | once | TGTGCCAGCAGCTCTCAAGCGGGAGGTTCTAAGAATGAGCAGTTCTTC | CASSSQAGGSKNEQFF
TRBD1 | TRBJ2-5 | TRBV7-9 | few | TGTGCCAGCAGCTCGAGGACAGGGGGCGAGACCCAGTACTTC | CASSSRTGGETQYF
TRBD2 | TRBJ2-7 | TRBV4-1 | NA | TGCGCCAGCAGCCAAGAAGAAGCACTAGCGGGACCTTACGAGCAGTACTTC | CASSQEEALAGPYEQYF
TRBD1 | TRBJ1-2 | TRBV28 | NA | TGTGCCAGCAGTCCACACGTGGACAGGGACTATGGCTACACCTTC | CASSPHVDRDYGYTF
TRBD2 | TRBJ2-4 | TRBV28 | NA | TGTGCCAGCAGCCCACTAGCGGAGCTAGCCAAAAACATTCAGTACTTC | CASSPLAELAKNIQYF
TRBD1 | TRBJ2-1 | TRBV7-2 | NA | TGTGCCAGCAGCTTATATGGGACAGGGGACCATGAGCAGTTCTTC | CASSLYGTGDHEQFF
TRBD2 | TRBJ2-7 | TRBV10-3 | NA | TGTGCCATCAGTGAGTCCAGTGGGGCTAGCGGGAGGAATACCCTCTTC | CAISESSGASGRNTLF
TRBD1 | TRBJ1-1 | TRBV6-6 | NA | TGTGCCAGTGCGCCGACAGGGGGTGGGTGGGCTTTCTTT | CASAPTGGGWAFF
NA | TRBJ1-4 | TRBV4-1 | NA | TGCGCCAGCGCGAGATTCGCTAATGAAAAACTGTTTTTT | CASARFANEKLFF
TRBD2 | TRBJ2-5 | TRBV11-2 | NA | TGTGCCAGCAGCCTAGGGGGACTAGCGGGAGGTTACCAAGAGACCCAGTACTTC | CASSLGGLAGGYQETQYF
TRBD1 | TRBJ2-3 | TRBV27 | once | TGTGCCAGCAGTTTAACGGGACAGGGAGGTTGGGGAACAGATACGCAGTATTTT | CASSLTGQGGWGTDTQYF
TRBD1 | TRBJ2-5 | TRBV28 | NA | TGTGCCAGCAGTTTACAGGGACAGGGAGAGACCCAGTACTTC | CASSLQGQGETQYF
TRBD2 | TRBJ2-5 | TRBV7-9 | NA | TGTGCCAGCAGCCCTAGCGGGGGGAACGGGGAGACCCAGTACTTC | CASSPSGGNGETQYF
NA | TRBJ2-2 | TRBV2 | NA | TGTGCCAGCAGTTCCGACCGGACGGGAAACACCGGGGAGCTGTTTTTT | CASSSDRTGNTGELFF
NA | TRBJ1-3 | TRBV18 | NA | TGTGCCAGCTCACCAGGAGAGGCTGGAAACACCATATATTTT | CASSPGEAGNTIYF
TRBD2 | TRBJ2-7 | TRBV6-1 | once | TGTGCCAGCAGTGAAGCGCTAGTAAGACTAGCGGGAGATTACGAGCAGTACTTC | CASSEALVRLAGDYEQYF
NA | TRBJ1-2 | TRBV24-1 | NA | TGTGCCACCAGTGACCCAAGCTTCTATGGCTACACCTTC | CATSDPSFYGYTF
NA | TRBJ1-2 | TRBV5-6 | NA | TGTGCCAGCAACTTTAGGTGGCAGACTGATGGCTACACCTTC | CASNFRWQTDGYTF
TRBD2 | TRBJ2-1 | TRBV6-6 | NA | TGTGCCAGCAGTTTCGGACTAGCGGGAGTTCGGGAGCAGTTCTTC | CASSFGLAGVREQFF
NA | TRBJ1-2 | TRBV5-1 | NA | TGCGCCAGCAGCTTGGCGGGGAGGATAGGCTACACCTTC | CASSLAGRIGYTF
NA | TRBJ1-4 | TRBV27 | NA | TGTGCCAGCAGTTTAGACAGAAGTAATGAAAAACTGTTTTTT | CASSLDRSNEKLFF
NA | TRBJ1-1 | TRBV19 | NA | TGTGCCAGTAGTATCGCCCGAGGCACTGAAGCTTTCTTT | CASSIARGTEAFF
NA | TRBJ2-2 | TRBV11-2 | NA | TGTGCCAGCAGCTTACCCCGTCGACTGGGGAACACCGGGGAGCTGTTTTTT | CASSLPRRLGNTGELFF
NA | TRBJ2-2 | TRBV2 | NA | TGTGCCAGCAGTGAGGCAGGGGTCGCCGGGGAGCTGTTTTTT | CASSEAGVAGELFF
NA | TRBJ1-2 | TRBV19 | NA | TGTGCCAGTAGTAGCGGTATCGATTCTGGCTACACCTTC | CASSSGIDSGYTF
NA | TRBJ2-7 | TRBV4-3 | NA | TGCGCCAGCAGCCAAGATTACAGGGGGGGCGAGCAGTACTTC | CASSQDYRGGEQYF
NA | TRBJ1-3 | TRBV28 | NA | TGTGCCAGCAGTTCCATAAAGCGGACGGAGAGGACTGGAAACACCATATATTTT | CASSSIKRTERTGNTIYF
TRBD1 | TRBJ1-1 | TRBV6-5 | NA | TGTGCCAGCACCGTTACAGGGGTACGCGCTTTCTTT | CASTVTGVRAFF
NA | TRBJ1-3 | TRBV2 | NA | TGTGCCAGCAGTGGTATGGGAGGTACTGGAAACACCATATATTTT | CASSGMGGTGNTIYF